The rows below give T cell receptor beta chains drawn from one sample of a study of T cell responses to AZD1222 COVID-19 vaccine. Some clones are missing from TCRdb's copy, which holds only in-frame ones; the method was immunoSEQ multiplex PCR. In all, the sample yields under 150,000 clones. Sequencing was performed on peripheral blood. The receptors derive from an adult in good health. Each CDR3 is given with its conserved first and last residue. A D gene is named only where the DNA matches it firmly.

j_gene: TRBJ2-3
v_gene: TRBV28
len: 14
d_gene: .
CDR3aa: CASSFGDSTDTQYF
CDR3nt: TGTGCCAGCAGTTTCGGGGACAGCACAGATACGCAGTATTTT

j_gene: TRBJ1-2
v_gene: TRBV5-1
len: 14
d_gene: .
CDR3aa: CASSLGEQRYGYTF
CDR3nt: TGCGCCAGCAGCTTGGGAGAGCAGAGGTATGGCTACACCTTC

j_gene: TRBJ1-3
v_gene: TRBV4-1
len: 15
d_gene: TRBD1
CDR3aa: CASSRDREAGNTIYF
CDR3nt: TGCGCCAGCAGCCGTGACAGGGAGGCCGGAAACACCATATATTTT

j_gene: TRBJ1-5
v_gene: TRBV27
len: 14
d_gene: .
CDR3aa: CASRITGSNQPQHF
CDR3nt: TGTGCCAGCAGGATAACAGGGAGCAATCAGCCCCAGCATTTT

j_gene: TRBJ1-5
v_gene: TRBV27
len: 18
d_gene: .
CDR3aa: CASSARTVGFYSNQPQHF
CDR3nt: TGTGCCAGCAGTGCCCGGACAGTGGGGTTTTATAGCAATCAGCCCCAGCATTTT

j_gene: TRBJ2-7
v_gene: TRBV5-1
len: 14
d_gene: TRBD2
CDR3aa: CASSLGSGDYEQYF
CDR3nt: TGCGCCAGCAGCTTAGGTAGCGGGGACTACGAGCAGTACTTC

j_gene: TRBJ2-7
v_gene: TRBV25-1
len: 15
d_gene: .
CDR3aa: CASSDPAGGYYEQYF
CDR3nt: TGTGCCAGCAGTGACCCCGCAGGGGGGTACTACGAGCAGTACTTC

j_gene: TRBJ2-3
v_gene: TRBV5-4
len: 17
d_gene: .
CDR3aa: CASSLGGSRRATDTQYF
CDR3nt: TGTGCCAGCAGCTTGGGGGGTAGTAGGAGGGCTACAGATACGCAGTATTTT

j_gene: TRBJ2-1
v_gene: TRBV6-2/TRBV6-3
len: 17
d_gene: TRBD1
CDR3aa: CASSSYLGGAIRNEQFF
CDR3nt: TGTGCCAGCAGTTCCTATCTAGGGGGCGCCATCCGAAATGAGCAGTTCTTC

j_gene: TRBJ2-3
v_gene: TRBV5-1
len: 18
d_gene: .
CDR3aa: CASSLRPATGWETDTQYF
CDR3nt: TGCGCCAGCAGCTTGAGACCCGCCACAGGGTGGGAAACAGATACGCAGTATTTT

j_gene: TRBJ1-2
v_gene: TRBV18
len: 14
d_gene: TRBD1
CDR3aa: CASSPSGQGDGYTF
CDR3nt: TGTGCCAGCTCACCTTCGGGACAGGGGGACGGCTACACCTTC

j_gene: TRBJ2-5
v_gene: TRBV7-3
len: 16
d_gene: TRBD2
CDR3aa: CASSLSGTSGQETQYF
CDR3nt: TGTGCCAGCAGCCTTTCCGGGACTAGCGGGCAAGAGACCCAGTACTTC

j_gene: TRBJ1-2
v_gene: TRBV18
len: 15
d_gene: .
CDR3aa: CASSPVLNSLEGYTF
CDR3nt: TGTGCCAGCTCGCCTGTTCTTAACAGCTTGGAGGGCTACACCTTC

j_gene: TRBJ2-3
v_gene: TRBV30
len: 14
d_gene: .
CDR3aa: CAWDLRGVTDTQYF
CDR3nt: TGTGCCTGGGACCTCAGGGGTGTCACAGATACGCAGTATTTT

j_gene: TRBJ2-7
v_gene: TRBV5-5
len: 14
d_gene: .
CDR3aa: CASSSGGYSYEQYF
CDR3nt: TGTGCCAGCAGCTCTGGGGGATATTCCTACGAGCAGTACTTC

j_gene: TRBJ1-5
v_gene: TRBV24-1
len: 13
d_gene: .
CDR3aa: CAIRGRSNQPQHF
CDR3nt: TGTGCTATCCGAGGCAGGAGCAATCAGCCCCAGCATTTT

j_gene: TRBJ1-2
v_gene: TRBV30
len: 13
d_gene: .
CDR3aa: CAWSVHRDYGYTF
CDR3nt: TGTGCCTGGAGTGTACATAGGGACTATGGCTACACCTTC

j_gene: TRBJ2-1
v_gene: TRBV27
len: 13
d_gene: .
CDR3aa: CASSLSQGAEQFF
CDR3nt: TGTGCCAGCAGTTTGTCACAGGGTGCGGAGCAGTTCTTC

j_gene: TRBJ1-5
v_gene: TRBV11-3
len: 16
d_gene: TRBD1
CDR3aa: CASSPPRDRLNQPQHF
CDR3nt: TGTGCCAGCAGCCCCCCCCGGGACAGGCTCAATCAGCCCCAGCATTTT

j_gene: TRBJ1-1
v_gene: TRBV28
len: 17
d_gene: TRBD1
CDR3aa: CASSYPGTGFMNTEAFF
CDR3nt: TGTGCCAGCAGTTACCCCGGGACAGGGTTCATGAACACTGAAGCTTTCTTT

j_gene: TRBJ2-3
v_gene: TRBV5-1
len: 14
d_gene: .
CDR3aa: CASSLADNTDTQYF
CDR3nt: TGCGCCAGCAGCTTGGCGGACAACACCGATACGCAGTATTTT

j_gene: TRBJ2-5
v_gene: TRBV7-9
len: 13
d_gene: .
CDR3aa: CASRASKVQTQYF
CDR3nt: TGTGCCAGCAGGGCGAGTAAGGTTCAGACCCAGTACTTC

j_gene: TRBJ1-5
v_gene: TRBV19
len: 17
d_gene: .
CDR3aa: CASSITAGEDSNQPQHF
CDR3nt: TGTGCCAGTAGTATAACCGCAGGGGAGGATAGCAATCAGCCCCAGCATTTT

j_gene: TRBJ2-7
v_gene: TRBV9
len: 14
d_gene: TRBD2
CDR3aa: CARSGGGGLREQYF
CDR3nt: TGTGCCCGCAGCGGCGGGGGGGGCCTCCGAGAGCAGTACTTC

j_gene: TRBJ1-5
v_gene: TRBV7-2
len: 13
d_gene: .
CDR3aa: CASSLSGVQPQHF
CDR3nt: TGTGCCAGCAGCTTAAGTGGGGTTCAGCCCCAGCATTTT

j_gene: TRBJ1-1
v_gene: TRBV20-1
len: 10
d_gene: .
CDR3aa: CSASRAIQVF
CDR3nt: TGCAGTGCTAGCCGGGCCATCCAAGTCTTT

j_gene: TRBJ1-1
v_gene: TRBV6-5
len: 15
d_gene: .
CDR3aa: CASSYDIGTYTEAFF
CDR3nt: TGTGCCAGCAGTTACGATATTGGGACCTACACTGAAGCTTTCTTT

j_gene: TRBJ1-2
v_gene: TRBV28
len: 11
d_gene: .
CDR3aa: CASKTGYGYTF
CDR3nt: TGTGCCAGCAAAACGGGCTATGGCTACACCTTC

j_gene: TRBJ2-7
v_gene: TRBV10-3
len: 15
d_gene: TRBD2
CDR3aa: CAIGRSGGTSYEQYF
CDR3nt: TGTGCCATCGGAAGGAGCGGGGGGACCTCCTACGAGCAGTACTTC

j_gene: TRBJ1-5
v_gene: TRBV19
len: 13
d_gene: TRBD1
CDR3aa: CASRDRGQQPQHF
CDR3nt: TGTGCCAGTAGGGACAGGGGACAACAGCCCCAGCATTTT

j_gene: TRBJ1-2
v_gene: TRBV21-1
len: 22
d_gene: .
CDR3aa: CASSNPISLSGTGAPSNYGYTF
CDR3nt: TGTGCCAGCAGCAATCCAATATCTCTAAGCGGGACAGGCGCCCCATCTAACTATGGCTACACCTTC

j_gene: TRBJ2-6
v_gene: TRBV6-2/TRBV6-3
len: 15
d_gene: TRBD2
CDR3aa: CASSSAGVGANVLTF
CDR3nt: TGTGCCAGCAGTTCGGCGGGGGTGGGGGCCAACGTCCTGACTTTC

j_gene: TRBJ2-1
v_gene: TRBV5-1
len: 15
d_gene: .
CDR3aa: CASSLEGVSYNEQFF
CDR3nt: TGCGCCAGCAGCTTGGAAGGGGTCTCCTACAATGAGCAGTTCTTC

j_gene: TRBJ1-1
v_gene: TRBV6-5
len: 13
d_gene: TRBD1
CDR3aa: CASSGRQGAEAFF
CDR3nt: TGTGCCAGCAGCGGACGACAGGGCGCAGAAGCTTTCTTT

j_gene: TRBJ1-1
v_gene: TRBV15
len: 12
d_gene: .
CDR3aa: CATGYENTEAFF
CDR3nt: TGTGCCACAGGGTACGAGAACACTGAAGCTTTCTTT

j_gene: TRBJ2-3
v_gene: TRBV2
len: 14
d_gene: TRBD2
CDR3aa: CASIQRGGTDTQYF
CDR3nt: TGTGCCAGCATCCAGCGGGGGGGCACAGATACGCAGTATTTT

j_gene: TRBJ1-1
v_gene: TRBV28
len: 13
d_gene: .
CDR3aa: CASSSRGSSEAFF
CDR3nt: TGTGCCAGCAGTTCACGGGGATCGTCTGAAGCTTTCTTT

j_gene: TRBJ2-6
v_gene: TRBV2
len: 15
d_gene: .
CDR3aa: CASSEGPSGANVLTF
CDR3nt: TGTGCCAGCAGTGAAGGGCCCTCTGGGGCCAACGTCCTGACTTTC

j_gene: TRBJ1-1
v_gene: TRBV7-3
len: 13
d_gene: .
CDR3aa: CASSSQANTEAFF
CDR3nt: TGTGCCAGCAGCTCACAGGCGAACACTGAAGCTTTCTTT

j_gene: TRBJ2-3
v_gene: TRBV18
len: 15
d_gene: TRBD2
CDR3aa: CASTEPGGLKDTQYF
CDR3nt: TGTGCCAGCACTGAGCCGGGGGGTCTCAAGGATACGCAGTATTTT

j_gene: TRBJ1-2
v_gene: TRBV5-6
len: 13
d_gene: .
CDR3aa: CASRHRDDYGYTF
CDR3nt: TGTGCCAGCAGACACAGGGATGACTATGGCTACACCTTC

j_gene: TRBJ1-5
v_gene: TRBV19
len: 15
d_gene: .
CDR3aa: CASKGGRGSNQPQHF
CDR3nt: TGTGCCAGTAAGGGGGGGCGTGGGAGCAATCAGCCCCAGCATTTT

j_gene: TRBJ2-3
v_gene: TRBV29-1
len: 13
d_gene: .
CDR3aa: CRPRRNYTDTQYF
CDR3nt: TGCAGACCTCGGAGAAATTACACAGATACGCAGTATTTT

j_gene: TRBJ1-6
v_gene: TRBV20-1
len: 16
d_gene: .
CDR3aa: CSASVGGMSYNSPLHF
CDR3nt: TGCAGTGCCAGTGTAGGGGGGATGTCCTATAATTCACCCCTCCACTTT

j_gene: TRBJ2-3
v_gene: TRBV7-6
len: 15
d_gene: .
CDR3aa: CASSLAGRSTDTQYF
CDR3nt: TGTGCCAGCAGCTTAGCGGGGAGAAGCACAGATACGCAGTATTTT

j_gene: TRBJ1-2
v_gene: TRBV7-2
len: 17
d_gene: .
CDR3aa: CASSPPGRGGANYGYTF
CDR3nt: TGTGCCAGCAGCCCCCCGGGCAGGGGAGGGGCTAACTATGGCTACACCTTC